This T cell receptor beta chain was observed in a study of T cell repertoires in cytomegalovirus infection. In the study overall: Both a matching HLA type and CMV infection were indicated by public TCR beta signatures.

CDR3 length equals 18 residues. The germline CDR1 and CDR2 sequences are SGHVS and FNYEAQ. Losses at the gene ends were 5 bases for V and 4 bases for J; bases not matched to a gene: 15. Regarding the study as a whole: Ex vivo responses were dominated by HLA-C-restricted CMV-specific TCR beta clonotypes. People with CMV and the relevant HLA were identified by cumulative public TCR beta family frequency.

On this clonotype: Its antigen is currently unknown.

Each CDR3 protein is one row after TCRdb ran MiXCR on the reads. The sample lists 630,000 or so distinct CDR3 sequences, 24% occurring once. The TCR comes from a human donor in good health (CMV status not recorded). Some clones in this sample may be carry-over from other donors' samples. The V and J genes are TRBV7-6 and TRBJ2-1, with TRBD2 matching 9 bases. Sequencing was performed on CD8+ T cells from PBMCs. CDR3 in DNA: TGTGCCAGCAGCCCCGGGGACAGCGGGGGGACCTTTTACAATGAGCAGTTCTTC. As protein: CASSPGDSGGTFYNEQFF.